This T cell receptor beta chain comes out of a study of long-term antiretroviral therapy in people with HIV. Across the whole study: The earliest samples predate the 2015 immediate-ART recommendation by about a decade.

Broader study findings: HIV repertoires spanned tighter CDR3 length ranges than controls did.

There are 13 residues in the CDR3. Germline V CDR1 and CDR2: WNHNN, SYGVQD (reference sequence). Trimming took off 10 bases at V and 0 bases at J, with 12 bases between the two ends. About this clone: Its antigen is not identified.

Version v3.0 of the immunoSEQ assay was performed at survey level. Here immunoSEQ multiplex PCR was the method, and the copy in TCRdb shows in-frame clones only, minus some. The data show 30,000 to 40,000 clones, with about 93% seen just once and 3% to 4% held by the top ten. The rearrangement joins TRBV10-1 to TRBJ1-2; possible D gene TRBD1, 5 bases. The source material was unsorted PBMCs, sampled more than 5 years after starting antiretroviral therapy. This clonotype was sampled from a woman aged 45-59 years with HIV. The chain's CDR3 is CATAGASNYGYTF. CDR3 in DNA: TGCGCCACCGCCGGGGCATCTAACTATGGCTACACCTTC.